The 21 T cell receptor beta chains reported below all come from one sample, sequenced in a study of blood T cell repertoires in COVID-19. The protocol was immunoSEQ multiplex PCR, while the TCRdb copy is restricted to in-frame clones and leaves out a portion. Of around 140,000 clones detected, approximately 88% appear once; the ten largest clones hold approximately 10%. The sequencing sample was made of peripheral blood. The receptors come from a man between 50 and 59 years old with acute or convalescent COVID-19.

CDR3 coding DNA: TGCGCCAGCAGGGCGGGTACCAATCAGCCCCAGCATTTT. Protein: CASRAGTNQPQHF. The V and J genes are TRBV5-1 and TRBJ1-5; D gene ambiguous. The CDR3 runs 13 residues. Trimming pared 5 bases from V and 3 bases from J, leaving 9 bases between. The germline gives CDR1 SGHRS, CDR2 YFSETQ.

Written as DNA, the CDR3 is TGCGCCAGCAGCTCGAGAGTGATGAACACTGAAGCTTTCTTT. Amino acids: CASSSRVMNTEAFF. The chain uses TRBV5-1 and TRBJ1-1; D remains ambiguous. The length of the CDR3 is 14 residues. Trimming pared 3 bases from V and 0 bases from J, leaving 9 bases between. Germline V gives CDR1 SGHRS, CDR2 YFSETQ.

The chain couples TRBV6-5 to TRBJ2-5; TRBD1 agrees at 8 bases. J was trimmed by 4 bases and V by 0 bases; bases with no gene match: 1. This CDR3 has 14 residues. Germline loops: CDR1 MNHEY, CDR2 SVGAGI. CDR3 in amino acids: CASSYSGQGETQYF. The CDR3 region has the DNA TGTGCCAGCAGTTACTCCGGACAGGGAGAGACCCAGTACTTC.

The CDR3 DNA follows: TGTGCCAGCAAAGGATCAAAAAGCGGGACGGAGGGGAATGAGCAGTTCTTC. Its protein product is CASKGSKSGTEGNEQFF. The rearrangement joins TRBV2 to TRBJ2-1; TRBD2 matches 7 bases. The CDR3 runs to 17 residues. In germline, CDR1 is SNHLY, CDR2 FYNNEI. The J segment lost 7 bases and the V segment lost 7 bases, leaving 19 bases of the junction unmatched.

J is TRBJ1-2 and V is TRBV13, with 7 positions matching TRBD1. Trimming at V came to 5 bases and at J to 4 bases, leaving 4 bases not matched to a gene. The CDR3 is 13 amino acids. The germline V gene encodes CDR1 PRHDT and CDR2 FYEKMQ (reference sequence). DNA for the CDR3: TGTGCCAGCAGCAGGGGGCGTAGCTATGGCTACACCTTC. This translates into CASSRGRSYGYTF.

DNA of the CDR3: TGTGCCAGCAGCCAAGAGGGGACTGGGGCTAACTATGGCTACACCTTC. Translated, it gives CASSQEGTGANYGYTF. This chain connects TRBV4-2 to TRBJ1-2; the D gene is possibly TRBD1 (5 bases). Per the germline V gene, CDR1 is LGHNA and CDR2 is YNFKEQ. The CDR3 totals 16 residues. V dropped 0 bases and J dropped 0 bases, with 11 bases sitting between them.

This clone was counted once. The rearrangement uses TRBV30 and TRBJ1-1; D call uncertain. V was trimmed by 4 bases and J by 1 base, leaving 7 bases between them. Germline CDR1 is GTSNPN and CDR2 is SVGIG (reference sequence). The CDR3 length is 12 residues. CDR3 coding DNA: TGTGCCTGGAAACGGGGGAACACTGAAGCTTTCTTT. It is translated as CAWKRGNTEAFF.

This chain connects TRBV7-2 to TRBJ2-1; D possibly corresponds to TRBD2 (6 bases). Trimming cost V 5 bases and J 9 bases, with 23 bases left between them. CDR3 length: 16 amino acids. The germline V gene encodes CDR1 SGHTA and CDR2 FQGNSA. CDR3 residues: CASSLSPGVGLVEQFF. The CDR3, as DNA: TGTGCCAGCAGCCTGAGTCCGGGAGTGGGTTTGGTTGAGCAGTTCTTC.

The rearrangement links TRBV5-1 to TRBJ2-2; TRBD2 aligns across 12 bases. CDR1 SGHRS and CDR2 YFSETQ come from the germline V gene. This CDR3 spans 16 amino acids. V shed 2 bases, J shed 6 bases, and the junction held 5 bases outside the gene matches. The CDR3 spells CASSFTSGGTPGELFF. The CDR3 DNA reads TGCGCCAGCAGCTTTACTAGCGGGGGGACCCCCGGGGAGCTGTTTTTT.

This chain connects TRBV4-1 to TRBJ2-1; no clear D. The CDR3 is 12 residues long. Germline values: CDR1 MGHRA, CDR2 YSYEKL. Between the trimmed V and J ends, which lost 0 bases and 7 bases, there was a span of 4 bases. The CDR3 DNA is TGCGCCAGCAGCCAAGATTATAATGAGCAGTTCTTC. Its translation: CASSQDYNEQFF.

The rearrangement uses TRBV28 and TRBJ1-2; TRBD1 matches 12 bases. This CDR3 is built from 14 residues. Germline assignment: CDR1 MDHEN and CDR2 SYDVKM. The junction had 6 bases not matched to a gene; V was cut back by 6 bases and J by 7 bases. The CDR3 reads CASRVGQGARGYTF. In DNA, the CDR3 is TGTGCCAGCAGAGTGGGACAGGGGGCGCGTGGCTACACCTTC.

J is TRBJ2-5 and V is TRBV18, with D uncertain. The CDR3 has 16 amino acids. V lost 3 bases to trimming and J lost 2 bases, with 16 bases between them. The germline CDR1 and CDR2 sequences are KGHSH and LQKENI. The CDR3, as DNA: TGTGCCAGCTCACCTCTTGCCCTAAAATTGCAAGAGACCCAGTACTTC. It specifies CASSPLALKLQETQYF.

This rearrangement joins TRBV11-2 to TRBJ1-5; no clear D gene. Germline-derived CDR1 and CDR2 are SGHAT and FQNNGV. CDR3 length: 15 amino acids. V was cut by 0 bases and J by 0 bases, with 6 bases left in between. In DNA, the CDR3 is TGTGCCAGCAGCTTAGATGTCGGTAGCAATCAGCCCCAGCATTTT. Translating it yields CASSLDVGSNQPQHF.

This clone was counted a few times. The genes are TRBV14 and TRBJ2-3; a weak D match, TRBD2 (6 bases). Germline V gene data show CDR1 as SGHDN and CDR2 as FVKESK. Trimming left V 5 bases short and J 1 base short, with 10 bases between. CDR3 size: 14 residues. The CDR3 here is CASSKVAGTDTQYF. For the CDR3, the DNA is TGTGCCAGCAGCAAGGTAGCGGGCACAGATACGCAGTATTTT.

This chain uses TRBV5-1 with TRBJ2-2; 12 nucleotides align to TRBD1. J was trimmed by 6 bases and V by 2 bases; bases with no gene match: 2. The CDR3 length is 15 residues. Germline lookup yields CDR1 SGHRS and CDR2 YFSETQ. Here the CDR3 DNA reads TGCGCCAGCAGCTTCGGGACAGGGGGCCCCGGGGAGCTGTTTTTT. Translating gives CASSFGTGGPGELFF.

The chain is built from TRBV10-3 and TRBJ1-2; D remains unclear. The CDR3 is made up of 13 amino acids. Trimming stripped 2 bases from V and 4 bases from J, with 8 bases between. Germline assignment: CDR1 ENHRY and CDR2 SYGVKD. In nucleotides, the CDR3 is TGTGCCATCAGTGAGGGCAGTTCCTATGGCTACACCTTC. Translating gives CAISEGSSYGYTF.

The V call is TRBV7-9, the J call TRBJ1-1; the D is unclear. The germline V gene encodes CDR1 SEHNR and CDR2 FQNEAQ (reference sequence). With 2 bases removed from V and 3 bases from J, the gap between germline ends came to 13 bases. This CDR3 is built from 15 residues. The CDR3 DNA is TGTGCCAGCAGCTTACACGCAGCGCCTGACACTGAAGCTTTCTTT. It is translated as CASSLHAAPDTEAFF.

The rearrangement uses TRBV18 and TRBJ2-3; TRBD2 might be the D (7 bases). CDR3 length: 18 residues. Germline CDR1 reads KGHSH; CDR2 reads LQKENI. Trimming removed 2 bases from V and 2 bases from J, with 20 bases in between. The CDR3 nucleotides are TGTGCCAGCTCACCAAGAGGGGGGCTCGGGAGGAACACAGATACGCAGTATTTT. Residues: CASSPRGGLGRNTDTQYF. Complete variable domain (other parts from reference TRBV18 and TRBJ2-3): NAGVMQNPRHLVRRRGQEARLRCSPMKGHSHVYWYRQLPEEGLKFMVYLQKENIIDESGMPKERFSAEFPKEGPSILRIQQVVRGDSAAYFCASSPRGGLGRNTDTQYFGPGTRLTVL.

This chain joins TRBV5-1 and TRBJ2-7, with 7 bases lining up with TRBD2. The CDR3 loop spans 16 amino acids. J gave up 5 bases and V 5 bases, and 16 bases lay outside the gene matches. Looked up from germline, CDR1 is SGHRS and CDR2 is YFSETQ. This CDR3 is CASSPSVAGEGDEQYF. In nucleotides, the CDR3 is TGCGCCAGCAGTCCGTCGGTGGCGGGGGAAGGGGACGAGCAGTACTTC.

This rearrangement joins TRBV29-1 to TRBJ1-1, with 7 bases aligning to TRBD1. This CDR3 has 13 amino acids. CDR1 is SQVTM, CDR2 ANQGSEA, per germline. J lost 1 base, V lost 4 bases, and 3 bases had no gene match. Here the CDR3 reads CSVATGRNTEAFF. DNA of the CDR3: TGCAGCGTTGCGACAGGGCGGAACACTGAAGCTTTCTTT. Complete variable domain (other parts from reference TRBV29-1 and TRBJ1-1): SAVISQKPSRDICQRGTSLTIQCQVDSQVTMMFWYRQQPGQSLTLIATANQGSEATYESGFVIDKFPISRPNLTFSTLTVSNMSPEDSSIYLCSVATGRNTEAFFGQGTRLTVV.

The chain recombines TRBV4-1 with TRBJ1-1; D is uncertain. The ends were cut back, 1 base at V and 3 bases at J, with 9 bases in the middle. The CDR3 runs 14 residues. CDR1 is MGHRA and CDR2 is YSYEKL in the germline V gene. The CDR3 sequence: CASSQVWPYTEAFF. CDR3 bases: TGCGCCAGCAGCCAAGTATGGCCCTACACTGAAGCTTTCTTT.